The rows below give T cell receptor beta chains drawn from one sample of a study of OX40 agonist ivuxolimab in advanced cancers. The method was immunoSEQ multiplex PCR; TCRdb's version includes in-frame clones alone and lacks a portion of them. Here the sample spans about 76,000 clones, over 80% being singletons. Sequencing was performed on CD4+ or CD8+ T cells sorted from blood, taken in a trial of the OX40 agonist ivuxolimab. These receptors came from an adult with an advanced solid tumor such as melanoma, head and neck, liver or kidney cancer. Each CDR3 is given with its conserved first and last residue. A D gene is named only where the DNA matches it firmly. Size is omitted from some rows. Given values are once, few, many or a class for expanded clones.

cdr3_aa: CASSILNTGELFF
cdr3_nt: TGTGCCAGTAGTATCTTAAACACCGGGGAGCTGTTTTTT
j_call: TRBJ2-2
v_call: TRBV19
clone_size: once
d_call: -

cdr3_aa: CASSRPGIGYTF
cdr3_nt: TGTGCCAGCAGCCGACCAGGGATAGGCTACACCTTC
j_call: TRBJ1-2
v_call: TRBV28
clone_size: -
d_call: -

cdr3_aa: CASSRTSGRVRNEQFF
cdr3_nt: TGTGCCAGCAGCCGCACTAGCGGGAGGGTTCGAAATGAGCAGTTCTTC
j_call: TRBJ2-1
v_call: TRBV7-9
clone_size: -
d_call: TRBD2

cdr3_aa: CASSAATSYSGNTIYF
cdr3_nt: TGTGCCAGCAGCGCCGCGACATCATACTCTGGAAACACCATATATTTT
j_call: TRBJ1-3
v_call: TRBV9
clone_size: -
d_call: -

cdr3_aa: CASSTSSGYNTF
cdr3_nt: TGTGCCAGCAGCACGTCAAGCGGGTACAACACCTTC
j_call: TRBJ1-2
v_call: TRBV7-9
clone_size: few
d_call: -

cdr3_aa: CSAVQGRSLHF
cdr3_nt: TGCAGTGCTGTACAGGGACGATCCCTCCACTTT
j_call: TRBJ1-6
v_call: TRBV20-1
clone_size: -
d_call: -

cdr3_aa: CASSLRTGSGANVLTF
cdr3_nt: TGTGCCAGCAGCTTAAGGACGGGGTCTGGGGCCAACGTCCTGACTTTC
j_call: TRBJ2-6
v_call: TRBV11-3
clone_size: -
d_call: -

cdr3_aa: CASSLQGRQGNEQFF
cdr3_nt: TGTGCCAGCAGCTTGCAGGGAAGACAAGGAAATGAGCAGTTCTTC
j_call: TRBJ2-1
v_call: TRBV11-3
clone_size: -
d_call: -

cdr3_aa: CASSQQTYGYTF
cdr3_nt: TGTGCCAGCAGTCAACAAACATATGGCTACACCTTC
j_call: TRBJ1-2
v_call: TRBV6-6
clone_size: -
d_call: -

cdr3_aa: CAWSAVQGRVTDTQYF
cdr3_nt: TGTGCCTGGAGTGCAGTGCAGGGAAGGGTCACAGATACGCAGTATTTT
j_call: TRBJ2-3
v_call: TRBV30
clone_size: -
d_call: -

cdr3_aa: CASRPYKGTGTNEKLFF
cdr3_nt: TGCGCCAGCAGACCATACAAAGGGACAGGGACTAATGAAAAACTGTTTTTT
j_call: TRBJ1-4
v_call: TRBV4-1
clone_size: -
d_call: TRBD1

cdr3_aa: CSVVVWSTDTQYF
cdr3_nt: TGCAGCGTTGTGGTGTGGAGCACAGATACGCAGTATTTT
j_call: TRBJ2-3
v_call: TRBV29-1
clone_size: few
d_call: -

cdr3_aa: CASSQRQGVSSYNEQFF
cdr3_nt: TGTGCCAGCAGCCAAAGACAGGGAGTGAGCTCCTACAATGAGCAGTTCTTC
j_call: TRBJ2-1
v_call: TRBV7-8
clone_size: few
d_call: TRBD1

cdr3_aa: CASSLEGIHTTEAFF
cdr3_nt: TGTGCCAGCAGCTTAGAGGGGATCCACACCACTGAAGCTTTCTTT
j_call: TRBJ1-1
v_call: TRBV7-8
clone_size: -
d_call: -

cdr3_aa: CASSPAGPANTGELFF
cdr3_nt: TGTGCCAGCAGCCCAGCGGGACCCGCGAACACCGGGGAGCTGTTTTTT
j_call: TRBJ2-2
v_call: TRBV7-3
clone_size: -
d_call: TRBD2

cdr3_aa: CASSSGRGGNTIYF
cdr3_nt: TGTGCCAGCAGTTCGGGCCGAGGGGGAAACACCATATATTTT
j_call: TRBJ1-3
v_call: TRBV6-5
clone_size: -
d_call: -

cdr3_aa: CASSFNQAEQYF
cdr3_nt: TGTGCCAGCAGCTTCAACCAAGCCGAGCAGTACTTC
j_call: TRBJ2-7
v_call: TRBV7-9
clone_size: -
d_call: -

cdr3_aa: CARSSSRGSYNEQFF
cdr3_nt: TGTGCCAGAAGCTCAAGCCGGGGCTCCTACAATGAGCAGTTCTTC
j_call: TRBJ2-1
v_call: TRBV5-3
clone_size: -
d_call: -

cdr3_aa: CASSPDLGEQYF
cdr3_nt: TGTGCCAGCAGTCCGGATTTGGGCGAGCAGTACTTC
j_call: TRBJ2-7
v_call: TRBV2
clone_size: -
d_call: -

cdr3_aa: CASSWTSGSYNEQFF
cdr3_nt: TGTGCCAGCTCTTGGACTAGCGGGAGTTACAATGAGCAGTTCTTC
j_call: TRBJ2-1
v_call: TRBV18
clone_size: once
d_call: TRBD2

cdr3_aa: CASSRDRGSDTQYF
cdr3_nt: TGTGCCAGCAGTAGGGACAGGGGGTCAGATACGCAGTATTTT
j_call: TRBJ2-3
v_call: TRBV27
clone_size: few
d_call: TRBD1

cdr3_aa: CATTGGSETQYF
cdr3_nt: TGTGCCACCACAGGGGGGTCGGAGACCCAGTACTTC
j_call: TRBJ2-5
v_call: TRBV6-5
clone_size: -
d_call: TRBD1

cdr3_aa: CASSLTSYEQYF
cdr3_nt: TGTGCCAGCAGCTTGACCTCGTACGAGCAGTACTTC
j_call: TRBJ2-7
v_call: TRBV7-2
clone_size: -
d_call: -

cdr3_aa: CASGLAGGRETQYF
cdr3_nt: TGTGCTAGTGGTTTGGCAGGGGGTCGGGAGACCCAGTACTTC
j_call: TRBJ2-5
v_call: TRBV12-5
clone_size: -
d_call: TRBD1

cdr3_aa: CASSLGRGASTDTQYF
cdr3_nt: TGTGCCAGCAGCTTAGGCCGCGGCGCTAGCACAGATACGCAGTATTTT
j_call: TRBJ2-3
v_call: TRBV13
clone_size: -
d_call: -

cdr3_aa: CSASGQDEAFF
cdr3_nt: TGCAGTGCGAGCGGGCAGGATGAAGCTTTCTTT
j_call: TRBJ1-1
v_call: TRBV20-1
clone_size: -
d_call: -

cdr3_aa: CATSLDREGVAFF
cdr3_nt: TGTGCCACTTCACTTGACAGGGAAGGCGTAGCTTTCTTT
j_call: TRBJ1-1
v_call: TRBV19
clone_size: -
d_call: TRBD1

cdr3_aa: CASSLLSAPTDTQYF
cdr3_nt: TGTGCCAGCAGCTTACTCTCAGCACCGACAGATACGCAGTATTTT
j_call: TRBJ2-3
v_call: TRBV7-3
clone_size: -
d_call: -

cdr3_aa: CASSFSITWMTGGVEKLFF
cdr3_nt: TGTGCCAGCAGTTTCTCAATAACGTGGATGACAGGCGGCGTTGAAAAACTGTTTTTT
j_call: TRBJ1-4
v_call: TRBV28
clone_size: -
d_call: -

cdr3_aa: CASSPSGGRARNEQFF
cdr3_nt: TGTGCCAGCAGCCCAAGTGGTGGGAGGGCCAGGAATGAGCAGTTCTTC
j_call: TRBJ2-1
v_call: TRBV7-9
clone_size: -
d_call: TRBD2

cdr3_aa: CASTPGHINSGNTIYF
cdr3_nt: TGTGCCAGTACGCCGGGACACATAAACTCTGGAAACACCATATATTTT
j_call: TRBJ1-3
v_call: TRBV7-2
clone_size: -
d_call: -

cdr3_aa: CASSYQLDTQYF
cdr3_nt: TGTGCCAGCAGCTACCAGTTGGATACGCAGTATTTT
j_call: TRBJ2-3
v_call: TRBV7-2
clone_size: -
d_call: -

cdr3_aa: CAISPGLDQRTQYF
cdr3_nt: TGTGCCATCAGCCCGGGACTAGACCAGAGGACCCAGTACTTC
j_call: TRBJ2-5
v_call: TRBV10-3
clone_size: -
d_call: TRBD2

cdr3_aa: CASSLTDRGSTGELFF
cdr3_nt: TGTGCCAGCAGCTTAACAGACAGGGGAAGCACCGGGGAGCTGTTTTTT
j_call: TRBJ2-2
v_call: TRBV7-3
clone_size: few
d_call: TRBD1

cdr3_aa: CASCSYHEQYF
cdr3_nt: TGTGCCAGCTGTAGCTACCACGAGCAGTACTTC
j_call: TRBJ2-7
v_call: TRBV6-1
clone_size: -
d_call: -

cdr3_aa: CASSFSGTGDTQYF
cdr3_nt: TGTGCCAGCAGTTTTTCCGGGACTGGTGATACGCAGTATTTT
j_call: TRBJ2-3
v_call: TRBV7-3
clone_size: -
d_call: -

cdr3_aa: CASTNTGWREGNEQFF
cdr3_nt: TGTGCCAGCACAAACACAGGGTGGCGGGAGGGGAATGAGCAGTTCTTC
j_call: TRBJ2-1
v_call: TRBV6-6
clone_size: once
d_call: TRBD2

cdr3_aa: CAWSRGLAGGTDTQYF
cdr3_nt: TGTGCCTGGAGTCGGGGACTAGCGGGAGGCACAGATACGCAGTATTTT
j_call: TRBJ2-3
v_call: TRBV30
clone_size: -
d_call: TRBD2

cdr3_aa: CASRGQWSSYNSPLHF
cdr3_nt: TGTGCCAGCAGAGGACAGTGGAGCTCCTATAATTCACCCCTCCACTTT
j_call: TRBJ1-6
v_call: TRBV27
clone_size: -
d_call: -

cdr3_aa: CASSIEGQGYGYTF
cdr3_nt: TGTGCCAGTAGTATAGAGGGACAGGGCTATGGCTACACCTTC
j_call: TRBJ1-2
v_call: TRBV19
clone_size: few
d_call: TRBD1

cdr3_aa: CASSASLGQSTGELFF
cdr3_nt: TGCGCCAGCAGCGCGTCCCTGGGACAGTCCACCGGGGAGCTGTTTTTT
j_call: TRBJ2-2
v_call: TRBV5-1
clone_size: -
d_call: TRBD1

cdr3_aa: CASSSDSSGNTIYF
cdr3_nt: TGTGCCAGCAGCTCCGACAGCTCTGGAAACACCATATATTTT
j_call: TRBJ1-3
v_call: TRBV5-6
clone_size: -
d_call: -

cdr3_aa: CASSLGAQTYEKLFF
cdr3_nt: TGTGCCAGCAGTTTGGGGGCGCAAACTTATGAAAAACTGTTTTTT
j_call: TRBJ1-4
v_call: TRBV28
clone_size: -
d_call: -

cdr3_aa: CASRPGQVSGELFF
cdr3_nt: TGTGCCAGCAGACCGGGACAGGTCTCCGGGGAGCTGTTTTTT
j_call: TRBJ2-2
v_call: TRBV27
clone_size: -
d_call: TRBD1

cdr3_aa: CASSISRQGVNYGYTF
cdr3_nt: TGTGCCAGTAGTATATCGCGGCAGGGGGTAAACTATGGCTACACCTTC
j_call: TRBJ1-2
v_call: TRBV19
clone_size: -
d_call: TRBD1

cdr3_aa: CASSQRQGRRTEAFF
cdr3_nt: TGTGCCAGTAGTCAGAGACAGGGGCGACGGACTGAAGCTTTCTTT
j_call: TRBJ1-1
v_call: TRBV19
clone_size: few
d_call: TRBD1